Included here is one T cell receptor (beta chain) sequence, with context. Its binding antigen is unknown. The sample holds no much larger clone one base away, and base qualities are not on file. This record belongs to a study of cytomegalovirus exposure and HLA in healthy donors (dated by TCRdb to 2016 to 2017). Notes on the research overall: In an earlier analysis of under 750 of the donors, around 300 Gb of sequence data and 100 million or so unique TCR beta sequences from about 179 million T cells were reported. Genome-wide SNP genotypes for about 65% of the roughly 700 donors were used in a later genetic analysis, which treated that subset as a discovery cohort. The genetic ancestry cluster associated with self-reported Caucasian donors included 81% of the 398 genotyped donors. The number of typed donors differed by locus: 629-630 for A, B, C, DRB1 and DQB1; 500 to 550 for DQA1; some 610 for DPA1; and about 450 for DPB1. Both class I and class II loci were covered by HLA typing, at four-digit resolution. Approximately 310 gigabases of sequencing data and tens of millions of unique TCR sequences were included in an early release covering around 650 HLA-typed donors. Because of strong linkage in the cohort, 5 or 6 DR-DQ haplotypes were treated as single units for association and clustering. A separate validation cohort of more than 100 different subjects was used in addition to the roughly 720-subject first cohort. To decide whether each TCR beta V gene segment behaved as functional or pseudogenic, an earlier analysis of some 600 of the donors relied on high-throughput TCR beta sequencing. Donor age, sex, ethnicity and CMV serostatus were collected together with the repertoire data. All discovery cohort repertoires had been generated using a single sequencing platform. Using immunosequencing, the study profiled T cell repertoires from around 670 subjects and related those repertoires to cytomegalovirus serostatus. The study was designed to test whether signatures of past pathogen exposure could be identified by cataloging public T cell receptors. Rather than drawing on any new phenotypic data, the later analysis identified candidate immune exposures from TCR beta sequences and the way those sequences occurred across donors. Among about 400 genotyped donors of the cohort, an average of roughly 230,000 unique TCR beta nucleotide sequences was sequenced per donor, of which about 20% were non-productive. To predict cytomegalovirus infection status, the study combined high-throughput TCR immunosequencing, statistical association of individual TCRs with disease status, and machine learning. A later analysis re-examined previously published TCR beta repertoires from more than 550 donors and added high-resolution HLA genotyping to investigate patterns of TCR occurrence. The research as a whole found: A further reported finding was that TCR beta sequences accurately predicted the HLA-A and HLA-B alleles for most subjects in the first cohort. In this cohort, only TCR beta chains were sequenced, and detectable features were limited by the absence of alpha or paired-chain data. The authors suggested that the approach could potentially be generalized to other disease states and immunological phenotypes. In a later analysis, HLA-associated TCR beta chains were found to be more clonally expanded and to have lower generation probabilities than equally common non-associated chains. A later analysis reported that several top co-occurrence clusters appeared linked to parvovirus B19, influenza, CMV and Epstein-Barr virus. When HLA alleles, especially DR and DQ, strongly co-occurred, TCR associations were difficult to assign to individual alleles. Roughly uniform sequencing depth across donors was assumed in presence/absence analyses, although this assumption may not hold. The only immune exposure information available for the cohort was CMV serostatus. In an earlier analysis of approximately 600 of the donors, most TCR beta V segments were observed in productive rearrangements about 90% or about 30% of the time, broadly matching IMGT annotations. Correlated functional status among segregating V segments might reflect linkage disequilibrium, but an unknown experimental factor could not be ruled out. A later genetic analysis reported fewer N-insertions in productive TCRs among donors in an Asian-associated ancestry cluster than the roughly 620-donor mean. A cluster of highly shared sequence variants was judged likely to represent a technical artifact of the sequencing pipeline. According to a later analysis, most CMV-associated TCR beta chains appeared to be HLA-restricted, and the HLA associations seemed to be driven largely by CMV exposure. HLA typing was unavailable for some donors at each locus, so association tests used only the typed subset. Across donors, most TCR sequences were observed very rarely, whereas some public TCRs were present in many individuals. V-gene and J-gene trimming of TCR beta chains was associated with a missense DCLRE1C variant in a later genetic analysis, and the association was replicated in an independent cohort. The earlier analysis of a few hundred of the donors excluded seventeen rarely observed V segments, including chromosome 9 orphons, because counts were too low. Cytomegalovirus status was reported to be diagnosed by the classifier with high specificity and sensitivity in both the original and validation cohorts. According to a later analysis, TCR association rates differed among HLA loci, with DRB1 alleles showing the most associated TCRs and HLA-C alleles showing the fewest. In the study, around 160 TCR beta chains were listed as associated with cytomegalovirus. A few of the identified cytomegalovirus-associated TCR beta chains were confirmed in vitro to be specific for cytomegalovirus antigens. A later analysis associated 17,000 or so TCR beta sequences with specific HLA alleles at a false discovery rate of 0.05. Because the 87-base-pair reads could not distinguish some IMGT-functional V segments, including TRBV6-2 and TRBV6-3, those segments were excluded.

Library preparation was by the immunoSEQ multiplex PCR assay. The multiplex PCR relied on a mix of 60 forward primers for TCR Vbeta segments and 13 reverse primers for TCR Jbeta segments. The CDR3 region of rearranged TCR beta genes was amplified from genomic DNA by a multiplex PCR assay. Amplified TCR beta libraries were sequenced as 87-base-pair reads on the Illumina HiSeq System. Per the authors' processing: A later analysis tallied 75 million to 95 million unique TCR beta chains across the 640 or so repertoires, and about 12 million of those chains were shared by two or more donors. To remove PCR and sequencing errors, raw reads were error-corrected and collapsed into unique sequences using a nearest-neighbor algorithm that merged closely related sequences. Alignment of CDR3 sequences to IMGT reference sequences was used to assign V, D and J gene segments. For a sequence to be retained, a match of at least six nucleotides was required to both a V gene segment and a J gene segment. A rearrangement was called productive if the CDR3 had no stop codons and remained in frame with V and J, and every other rearrangement was called non-productive. Following IMGT convention, CDR3 was defined as the stretch from the second conserved V-encoded cysteine up to the conserved J-encoded phenylalanine. The earlier analysis of 587 of the donors excluded any sequence lacking an unambiguous match to a single V gene segment. In an earlier analysis of approximately 590 of the donors, V segments were called functional above 56.7% productive rearrangements and were called segregating when the between-donor standard deviation exceeded 5%. A statistical classification framework was built for diagnosing cytomegalovirus status from the catalog of TCR beta chain sequences. In a later analysis, V and J genes were assigned by comparing TCR nucleotide sequences against IMGT/GENE-DB human TR gene sequences. The TCRdist pipeline was used in a later analysis to assign CDR3 sequences and most-parsimonious VDJ recombination scenarios. In a later analysis, each TCR beta chain was defined by its CDR3 amino acid sequence together with its V-gene family, and reads lacking a unique V-gene family were excluded. To address suspected cross-contamination and a sequencing artifact, a later analysis removed approximately 590 highly shared, low-generation-probability nucleotide sequences. For each public chain, a later analysis derived a clonal expansion index from normalized ranks of inferred template counts within each repertoire. Generation probabilities in a later analysis came from a VDJ recombination model fitted to out-of-frame rearrangements, and those results were checked against IGoR. A later analysis scored TCR-TCR, TCR-HLA and TCR-CMV co-occurrence with hypergeometric tests, applying a repertoire-size bias correction to TCR pairs. A later analysis estimated false discovery rates by permuting HLA or CMV assignments 20 times. In a later analysis, co-occurring TCRs were grouped using DBSCAN, and TCRdist sequence similarity was added for clustering within HLA-allele-positive subsets. Co-occurrence clustering excluded repertoires with fewer than 30,000 or more than 120,000 public chains, plus five with anomalous nucleotide sharing. Drawn from immuneACCESS, this table holds only the in-frame rearrangements with V and J called that TCRdb kept. Clones are partly lost; checked studies trace under half to an unresolved V gene and leave the rest unexplained. That table is the source of V, J and clone size, and D and trimming were worked out from the DNA. Here the sample has about 120,000 clones; roughly 70% occur a single time. Roughly 3% of the sample lies in the top ten.

The cohort comprised some 680 healthy bone marrow donors. All cohort members were sampled while nominally healthy, although unrecorded immune exposures were likely present. The donor tested CMV seropositive and was one of the 289 seropositive cohort members. Each donor provided a peripheral blood sample, and peripheral blood mononuclear cells were used for TCR beta sequencing. The Qiagen DNeasy Blood Extraction Kit was used to extract genomic DNA from the blood cell samples. Its CDR3 holds 14 amino acids, cysteine through phenylalanine. The CDR3 DNA has 42 bases and is translated from base 1. CDR1 SEHNR and CDR2 FQNEAQ were looked up in the germline V gene (reference sequence). Trimming costs V 5 bases and J 4 bases, and their ends lie 15 bases apart.

The sequence links TRBV7-9 to TRBJ2-7; 6 matching bases give a weak D call of TRBD2. Sequenced material: PBMCs. This clonotype was obtained from a woman in her thirties or forties in good health and CMV-seropositive. The CDR3: CASSTSPDFYEQYF. The DNA is TGTGCCAGCAGCACTAGCCCGGATTTTTACGAGCAGTACTTC.